This T cell receptor beta chain originates from a study of cytomegalovirus exposure and HLA in healthy donors. CDR1 is SGHTA, CDR2 FQGNSA, per germline. Trimming took off 5 bases at V and 0 bases at J, with 13 bases between the two ends. The CDR3 runs 15 residues. Vbeta (60) and Jbeta (13) primers were used in the PCR. Assay used: immunoSEQ multiplex PCR; TCRdb lists only in-frame clones, some missing. Its listing shows about 200,000 clones. Participants comprised healthy donors of bone marrow. Sequenced: PBMCs. The chain is built from TRBV7-2 and TRBJ2-5; D is possibly TRBD1 (5 bases). The sequence derives from a boy younger than 18 in good health and CMV-seronegative. CDR3 amino acids: CASSLGGANQETQYF. Written as DNA, the CDR3 is TGTGCCAGCAGCCTCGGTGGGGCTAACCAAGAGACCCAGTACTTC.